These 13 T cell receptor beta chains came from one sample sequenced in a study of CD8 T cells in ankylosing spondylitis. TCRdb re-analysed the 5' RACE reads in MiXCR, keeping a single row per CDR3 protein. The sample has about 360,000 distinct CDR3 sequences; more than 20% are singletons. Sequenced sample: blood, either unsorted or a sorted T cell fraction (not recorded which). These receptors were taken from a male donor with ankylosing spondylitis or in good health (not recorded which).

This clonotype was counted a few times. The V and J genes are TRBV20-1 and TRBJ2-7; D is possibly TRBD1 or TRBD2 (5 bases each). The germline V gene encodes CDR1 DFQATT and CDR2 SNEGSKA (reference sequence). V lost 3 bases and J lost 2, with 17 bases in between. The CDR3 extends over 15 amino acids. The CDR3: CSARTPGRKTYEQYF. In DNA form, the CDR3 reads TGCAGTGCTAGGACGCCGGGACGGAAGACCTACGAGCAGTACTTC.

The chain has TRBV6-6 and TRBJ2-5; D is unclear. The length of the CDR3 is 12 residues. The germline gives CDR1 MNHNY, CDR2 SVGAGI (reference sequence). Trimming stripped 7 bases from V and 0 bases from J, with 6 bases between. In nucleotides, the CDR3 is TGTGCCAGCACTCCAGACCAAGAGACCCAGTACTTC. It encodes CASTPDQETQYF.

The chain employs TRBV30 and TRBJ2-7; 9 bases are shared with TRBD1. The CDR3 consists of 15 residues. J lost 5 bases, V lost 0 bases, and 8 bases had no gene match. Germline V gives CDR1 GTSNPN, CDR2 SVGIG (reference sequence). In DNA, the CDR3 is TGTGCCTGGAGTGTTGGGGACAGGGTACGCGACGAGCAGTACTTC. Protein product: CAWSVGDRVRDEQYF.

In this sample, this clonotype turned up a few times. The chain employs TRBV12-3 or TRBV12-4 and TRBJ2-5; maybe TRBD1 (6 bases). The CDR3 is made up of 13 amino acids. Trimming stripped 6 bases from V and 2 bases from J, with 10 bases between. CDR3 nucleotide sequence: TGTGCCAGCAGACTGAGGGGGCAAGAGACCCAGTACTTC. This encodes CASRLRGQETQYF.

This clonotype was recorded a few times. This chain uses TRBV11-2 with TRBJ2-5; TRBD2 agrees at 13 bases. Germline V CDR1 and CDR2: SGHAT, FQNNGV. The CDR3 contains 17 residues. Trimming cost V 5 bases and J 5 bases; bases outside gene matches: 11. The chain's CDR3 is CASSQGLAGALSETQYF. CDR3 sequence (DNA): TGTGCCAGCAGCCAAGGACTAGCGGGGGCCCTCAGTGAGACCCAGTACTTC.

This clonotype was counted once. This chain links TRBV10-2 with TRBJ2-1; TRBD1 might be the D (7 bases). The CDR3 spans 15 residues. Trimming removed 8 bases from V and 2 bases from J, with 16 bases in between. Germline V gene data show CDR1 as WSHSY and CDR2 as SAAADI. Here the CDR3 reads CASGPGGTAYNEQFF. Here the CDR3 DNA reads TGCGCCAGCGGCCCTGGAGGGACAGCCTACAATGAGCAGTTCTTC.

This clonotype has more than one count but fewer than ten. The rearrangement uses TRBV4-1 and TRBJ2-1, with 9 positions matching TRBD2. Unmatched junction bases numbered 8, after V lost 5 bases and J lost 3 bases. The CDR3 length is 16 residues. Per germline, CDR1 MGHRA and CDR2 YSYEKL. The CDR3 DNA reads as TGCGCCAGCAGCTTCGCTAGCGGGGCCCTCTACAATGAGCAGTTCTTC. Amino acids: CASSFASGALYNEQFF.

CDR3 sequence reads: CASSLGGQVEYEQYF. In nucleotides, the CDR3 is TGTGCCAGCAGCTTAGGAGGACAGGTAGAATACGAGCAGTACTTC. The chain employs TRBV7-9 and TRBJ2-7; the match to TRBD1 covers 7 bases. V dropped 1 base and J dropped 4; count of bases not matched to a gene: 7. This CDR3 is built from 15 residues. Germline CDR1 reads SEHNR; CDR2 reads FQNEAQ (reference sequence).

The chain is built from TRBV5-5 and TRBJ2-1, with 9 bases aligning to TRBD1. CDR1 SGHKS and CDR2 YYEKEE come from the germline V gene (reference sequence). The CDR3 is 15 residues long. The V gene end was trimmed by 3 bases and the J gene end by 4 bases; junction bases not matched to a gene: 5. The CDR3 nucleotides read TGTGCCAGCAGCTCAACAGGGGGCTGGTACAATGAGCAGTTCTTC. Translation gives CASSSTGGWYNEQFF.

The chain links TRBV12-3 or TRBV12-4 to TRBJ2-3; 8 nucleotides align to TRBD2. This CDR3 is built from 16 residues. The V segment lost 5 bases and the J segment 0 bases; nucleotides outside the gene matches: 7. CDR3 nucleotide sequence: TGTGCCAGCAGTCCGGGACTAGTGGGCAGCACAGATACGCAGTATTTT. Amino acid sequence: CASSPGLVGSTDTQYF.

The chain uses TRBV11-3 and TRBJ2-1, with D perhaps given as TRBD1 or TRBD2 (6 bases each). The V gene lost 5 bases and the J gene lost 6 bases, with 17 bases spanning the gap. This CDR3 is 15 amino acids long. Germline CDR1 and CDR2: SGHNT and YENEEA. As DNA, the CDR3 is TGTGCCAGCAGCCCCACGGGGGCGACGGGCAATGAGCAGTTCTTC. Its protein product is CASSPTGATGNEQFF.

The chain links TRBV12-3 or TRBV12-4 to TRBJ2-1; TRBD2 might be the D (6 bases). Trimming removed 10 bases at V and 7 bases at J, with 14 bases between. This CDR3 is built from 12 residues. DNA of the CDR3: TGTGCCACGGGGGATCCTAGGAATGAGCAGTTCTTC. Translation gives CATGDPRNEQFF.

This clonotype was recorded many times. The chain couples TRBV12-3 or TRBV12-4 to TRBJ2-3; a weak D match, TRBD1 (6 bases). This CDR3 has 16 amino acids. Trimming pared 6 bases from V and 4 bases from J, leaving 20 bases between. Here the CDR3 DNA reads TGTGCCAGCAGCCCGTTGGGCCTCAGGGGCCCAGATACGCAGTATTTT. The encoded protein is CASSPLGLRGPDTQYF.